The 6 T cell receptor beta chains given below trace back to one sample, sequenced in a study of HIV-infected children after antiretroviral therapy interruption. Treatment: PENTA 11 planned treatment interruption arm or continuous ART arm. RNA-based 3' RACE libraries used unique molecular identifiers. In TCRdb, the 3' RACE reads were re-called with MiXCR into one record per CDR3 protein. The data hold about 7,000 distinct CDR3 sequences, with roughly 15% observed a single time. The sequencing here drew on CD45RO+ CD8+ T cells from PBMCs, pooled from several time points, taken from a donor given antiretroviral therapy, either interrupted or continuous. The subset is: memory CD8+ CD45RO+ CD45RA- T cells. Receptors originate from a pool of human donors with HIV.

This clonotype showed up many times. The chain employs TRBV24-1 and TRBJ2-5; D is possibly TRBD2 (5 bases). Trimming shortened V by 6 bases and J by 1 base, and 11 bases separated the two germline ends. The length of the CDR3 is 14 residues. CDR1 is KGHDR and CDR2 is SFDVKD in the germline V gene. The CDR3 loop is CATSPPEGQETQYF. CDR3 nucleotide sequence: TGTGCCACCAGTCCCCCAGAGGGCCAAGAGACCCAGTACTTC.

This clonotype was seen repeatedly, ten times or more. The chain recombines TRBV27 with TRBJ1-2; D gene uncertain. Trimming left V 9 bases short and J 0 bases short, with 14 bases between. Germline loops: CDR1 MNHEY, CDR2 SMNVEV (reference sequence). The length of the CDR3 is 14 residues. CDR3 nucleotide sequence: TGTGCCAGTTCGTACTCGGTAACTAACTATGGCTACACCTTC. This codes for CASSYSVTNYGYTF.

By share, this clonotype counts as medium-sized. V usage is TRBV20-1 and J usage is TRBJ2-1; 16 nucleotides match TRBD2. V shed 6 bases, J shed 9 bases, and the junction held 5 bases outside the gene matches. CDR1 and CDR2 from the germline V gene are DFQATT and SNEGSKA (reference sequence). CDR3 length equals 14 residues. This CDR3 is CSALGLAGGPEQFF. The CDR3 DNA follows: TGCAGTGCATTGGGACTAGCGGGGGGGCCTGAGCAGTTCTTC.

J is TRBJ2-2 and V is TRBV10-1; the D gene is possibly TRBD1 (5 bases). Germline V lookup: CDR1 WNHNN, CDR2 SYGVQD (reference sequence). V was shortened by 3 bases and J by 2 bases, with 10 bases between the two germline ends. CDR3 size: 15 residues. CDR3 amino acids: CASSDGQGNTGELFF. The CDR3, as DNA: TGCGCCAGCAGTGATGGCCAGGGTAACACCGGGGAGCTGTTTTTT.

V gene TRBV3-1 combines with J gene TRBJ2-5, with D unresolved. The CDR3 is 12 residues long. Deletions cut 0 bases from V and 4 bases from J, with 3 bases between. CDR1 and CDR2 from the germline V gene are LGHDT and YNNKEL (reference sequence). The CDR3 protein is CASSQELETQYF. CDR3 nucleotides: TGTGCCAGCAGCCAAGAACTAGAGACCCAGTACTTC.

This clonotype was recorded at least ten times. The chain is built from TRBV5-1 and TRBJ1-1; D might be TRBD1 (5 bases). This CDR3 has 17 amino acids. CDR1 SGHRS and CDR2 YFSETQ come from the germline V gene. The V end lost 1 base, the J end lost 2 bases, and 18 bases lay between the germline ends. CDR3 sequence reads: CASSLNVAGPGNTEAFF. The DNA for the CDR3 is TGCGCCAGCAGCTTGAATGTAGCAGGGCCTGGTAACACTGAAGCTTTCTTT.